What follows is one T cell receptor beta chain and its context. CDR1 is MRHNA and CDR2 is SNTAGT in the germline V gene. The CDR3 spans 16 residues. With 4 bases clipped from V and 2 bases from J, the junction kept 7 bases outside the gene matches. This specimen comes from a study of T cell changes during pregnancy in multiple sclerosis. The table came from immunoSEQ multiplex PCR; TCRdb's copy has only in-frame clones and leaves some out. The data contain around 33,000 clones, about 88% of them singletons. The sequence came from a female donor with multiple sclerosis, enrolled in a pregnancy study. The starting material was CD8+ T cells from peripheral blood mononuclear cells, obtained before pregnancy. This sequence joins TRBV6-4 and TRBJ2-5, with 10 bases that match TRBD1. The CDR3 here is CASSAFSGQGQETQYF. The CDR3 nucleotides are TGTGCCAGCAGTGCCTTCTCGGGACAGGGGCAAGAGACCCAGTACTTC.